This record covers a single T cell receptor beta chain. The same CDR3 is also encoded by other DNA sequences in this sample. Looked up from germline, CDR1 is SGDLS and CDR2 is YYNGEE. Trimming took 5 bases from V and 0 from J, leaving 7 bases between them. This CDR3 contains 13 residues. This entry comes from a study of shared clonotypes between healthy human individuals. Study as a whole: Each donor had three CD4 naive, three CD4 memory, two CD8 naive and one CD8 memory plate.

The table came from immunoSEQ multiplex PCR; TCRdb's copy has only in-frame clones and leaves some out. Of 1.6 million or so clones in the sample, approximately 98.5% were seen once. The TCR was taken from a man aged 30-40 years in good health. The V call is TRBV9, the J call TRBJ2-3, with D unresolved. The sequenced sample consisted of naive CD4+ T cells sorted from blood. Described subset: CD45RA+ positively selected. For the CDR3, the DNA is TGTGCCAGCAGTTCACCTAGCACAGATACGCAGTATTTT. It is translated as CASSSPSTDTQYF.